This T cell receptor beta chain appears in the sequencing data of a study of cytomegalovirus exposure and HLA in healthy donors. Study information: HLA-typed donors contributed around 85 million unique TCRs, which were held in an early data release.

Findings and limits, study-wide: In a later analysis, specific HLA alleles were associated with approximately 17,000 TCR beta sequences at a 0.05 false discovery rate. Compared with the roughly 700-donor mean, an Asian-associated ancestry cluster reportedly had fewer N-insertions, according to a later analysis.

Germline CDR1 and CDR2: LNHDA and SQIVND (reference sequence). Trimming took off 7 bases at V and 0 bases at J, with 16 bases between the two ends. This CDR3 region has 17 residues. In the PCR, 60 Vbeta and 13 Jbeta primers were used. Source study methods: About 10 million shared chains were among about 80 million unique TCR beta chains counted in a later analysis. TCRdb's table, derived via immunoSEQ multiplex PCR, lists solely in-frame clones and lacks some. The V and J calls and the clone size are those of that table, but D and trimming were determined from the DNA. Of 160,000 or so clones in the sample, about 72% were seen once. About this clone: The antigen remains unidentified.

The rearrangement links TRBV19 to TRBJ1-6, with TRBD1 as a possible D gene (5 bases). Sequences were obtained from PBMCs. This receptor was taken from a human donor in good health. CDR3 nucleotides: TGTGCCAGTACCCCAGGACGGACAAGCTCCTATAATTCACCCCTCCACTTT. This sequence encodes CASTPGRTSSYNSPLHF.